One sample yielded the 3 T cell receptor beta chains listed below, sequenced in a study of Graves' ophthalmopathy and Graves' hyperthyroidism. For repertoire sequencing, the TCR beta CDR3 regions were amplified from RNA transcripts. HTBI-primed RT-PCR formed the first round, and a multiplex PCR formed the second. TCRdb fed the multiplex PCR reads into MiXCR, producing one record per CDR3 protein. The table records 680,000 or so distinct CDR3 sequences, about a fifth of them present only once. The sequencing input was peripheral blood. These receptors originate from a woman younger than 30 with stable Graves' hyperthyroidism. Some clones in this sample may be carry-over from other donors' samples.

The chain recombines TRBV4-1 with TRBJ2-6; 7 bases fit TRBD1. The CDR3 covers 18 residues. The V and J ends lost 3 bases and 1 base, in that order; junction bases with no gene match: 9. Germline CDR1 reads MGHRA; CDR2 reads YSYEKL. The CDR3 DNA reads TGCGCCAGCAGCCACCGGGACAGCCGAAGTTCTGGGGCCAACGTCCTGACTTTC. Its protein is CASSHRDSRSSGANVLTF.

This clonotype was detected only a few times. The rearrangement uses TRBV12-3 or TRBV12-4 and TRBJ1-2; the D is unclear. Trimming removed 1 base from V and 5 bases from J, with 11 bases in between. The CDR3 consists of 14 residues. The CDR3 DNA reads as TGTGCCAGCAGTTTAGGTTCGGGCGCGTATGGCTACACCTTC. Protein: CASSLGSGAYGYTF.

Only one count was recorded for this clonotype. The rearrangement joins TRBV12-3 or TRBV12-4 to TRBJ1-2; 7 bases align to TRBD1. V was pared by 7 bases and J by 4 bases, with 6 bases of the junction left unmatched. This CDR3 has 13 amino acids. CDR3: CASTNTGAYGYTF. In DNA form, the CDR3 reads TGTGCCAGCACCAACACAGGGGCCTATGGCTACACCTTC.